These T cell receptor beta chains were read from a single sample in a study of T-cell reconstitution after alpha-beta-depleted transplantation in children. Via MiXCR, TCRdb re-called the PCR reads, giving one row per CDR3 protein. The sample includes more than 550,000 distinct CDR3 sequences, roughly a tenth of them seen just once. The material sequenced was PBMCs from the stem cell graft donor, taken from the stem cell graft. The receptors originated from a human donor who donated a stem cell graft to a child with acute myeloid leukemia. CDR3s include the opening cysteine and the closing phenylalanine or tryptophan. The D gene is left open where the match is weak. Size values are once, few and many counts, or a class for expanded clones, and some rows have none.

CDR3nt	CDR3aa	v_gene	abundance	d_gene	j_gene
TGTGCCAGCAGCTCGAACAGGCTGTCCACAGATAGGCAGTATTTT	CASSSNRLSTDRQYF	TRBV7-2	-	-	TRBJ2-3
TGTGCCAGCAGCATACGGACTAGCGGGGGGGAGACCCAGTACTTC	CASSIRTSGGETQYF	TRBV13	many	TRBD2	TRBJ2-5
TGTGCCACGAGGGACAGGGGCTTCCAAGGAGGAGGGCGGGATACGCAGTATTTT	CATRDRGFQGGGRDTQYF	TRBV10-3	few	TRBD1	TRBJ2-3
TGTGCCAGCAGGCCGCGTCTGGGGTACGAGCAGTACTTC	CASRPRLGYEQYF	TRBV5-8	-	-	TRBJ2-7
TGCAGCGTTGATTCCGACAGTCACTATGGCTACACCTTC	CSVDSDSHYGYTF	TRBV29-1	few	-	TRBJ1-2
TGTGCCAGCAGTCCTCGGAGGAGGGGGCGGGAAATCTACGAGCAGTACTTC	CASSPRRRGREIYEQYF	TRBV27	many	-	TRBJ2-7
TGCAGCGTTGGAGGGGTGGATATGGGGACTGAAGCTTTCTTT	CSVGGVDMGTEAFF	TRBV29-1	-	-	TRBJ1-1
TGTGCCAGCAGTTTAGGGACTCCATCGTACAATGAGCAGTTCTTC	CASSLGTPSYNEQFF	TRBV12-3/TRBV12-4	many	-	TRBJ2-1
TGTGCCAGCAGCTTCTCGGGGGACAATGAGCAGTTCTTC	CASSFSGDNEQFF	TRBV7-2	few	-	TRBJ2-1
TGTGCCAGCAGTCCCGTCCAATCAGGGTACAATGAGCAGTTCTTC	CASSPVQSGYNEQFF	TRBV6-1	few	-	TRBJ2-1
TGTGCCAGCACCCGTAGCGGGAGGTCCTACGAGCAGTACTTC	CASTRSGRSYEQYF	TRBV12-3/TRBV12-4	-	TRBD2	TRBJ2-7
TGCAGTGCTAGAGGCACCCTCAATGAGCAGTTCTTC	CSARGTLNEQFF	TRBV20-1	-	-	TRBJ2-1